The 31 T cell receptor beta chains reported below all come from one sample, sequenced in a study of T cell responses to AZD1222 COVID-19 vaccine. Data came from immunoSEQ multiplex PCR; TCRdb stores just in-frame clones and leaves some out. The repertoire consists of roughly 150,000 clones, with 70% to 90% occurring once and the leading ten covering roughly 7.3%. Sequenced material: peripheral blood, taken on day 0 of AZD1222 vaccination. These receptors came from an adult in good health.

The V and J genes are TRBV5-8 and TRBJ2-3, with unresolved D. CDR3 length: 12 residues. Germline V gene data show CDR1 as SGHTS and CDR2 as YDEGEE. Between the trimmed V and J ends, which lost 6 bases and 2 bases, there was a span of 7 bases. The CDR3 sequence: CASKGYTDTQYF. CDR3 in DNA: TGTGCCAGCAAGGGATACACAGATACGCAGTATTTT.

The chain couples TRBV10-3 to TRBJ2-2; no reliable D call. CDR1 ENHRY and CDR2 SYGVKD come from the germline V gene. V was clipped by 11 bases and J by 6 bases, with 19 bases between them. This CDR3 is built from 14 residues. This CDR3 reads CALRPEPRSGELFF. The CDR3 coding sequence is TGTGCCCTCCGCCCCGAACCCCGATCCGGGGAGCTGTTTTTT.

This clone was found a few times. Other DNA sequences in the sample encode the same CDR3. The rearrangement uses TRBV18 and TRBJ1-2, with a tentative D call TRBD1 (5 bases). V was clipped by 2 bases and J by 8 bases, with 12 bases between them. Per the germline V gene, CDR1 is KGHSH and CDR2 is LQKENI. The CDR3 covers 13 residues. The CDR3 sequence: CASSPARGDGYTF. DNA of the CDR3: TGTGCCAGCTCACCAGCCCGAGGGGACGGCTACACCTTC.

In DNA, the CDR3 is TGTGCCAGCAGCTTCGGCAGCGGGGCCTACAATGAGCAGTTCTTC. It specifies CASSFGSGAYNEQFF. This sequence joins TRBV7-7 and TRBJ2-1; 7 nucleotides match TRBD2. From germline, CDR1 is SSHAT and CDR2 FNYEAQ (reference sequence). With V trimmed by 3 bases and J by 2 bases, 4 bases remained unmatched. This CDR3 has 15 amino acids.

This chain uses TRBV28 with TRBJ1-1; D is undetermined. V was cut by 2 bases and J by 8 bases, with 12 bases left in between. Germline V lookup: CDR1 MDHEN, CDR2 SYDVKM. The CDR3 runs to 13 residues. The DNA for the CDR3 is TGTGCCAGCAGTTTAACGGGGTCAAGAGAAGCTTTCTTT. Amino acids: CASSLTGSREAFF.

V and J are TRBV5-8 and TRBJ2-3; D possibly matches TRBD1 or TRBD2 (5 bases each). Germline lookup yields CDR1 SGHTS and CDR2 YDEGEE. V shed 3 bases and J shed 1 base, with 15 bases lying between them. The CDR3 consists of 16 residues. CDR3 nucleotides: TGTGCCAGCAGCTCGGGAACGGGACCTGGCACAGATACGCAGTATTTT. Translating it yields CASSSGTGPGTDTQYF.

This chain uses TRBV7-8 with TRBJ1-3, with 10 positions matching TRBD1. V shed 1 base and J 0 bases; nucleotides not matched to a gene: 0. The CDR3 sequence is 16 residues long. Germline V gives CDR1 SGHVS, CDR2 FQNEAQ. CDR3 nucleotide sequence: TGTGCCAGCAGCTTAGGGACAGGGGGCTCTGGAAACACCATATATTTT. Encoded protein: CASSLGTGGSGNTIYF. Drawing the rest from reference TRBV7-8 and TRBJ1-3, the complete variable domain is GAGVSQSPRYKVAKRGQDVALRCDPISGHVSLFWYQQALGQGPEFLTYFQNEAQLDKSGLPSDRFFAERPEGSVSTLKIQRTQQEDSAVYLCASSLGTGGSGNTIYFGEGSWLTVV.

CDR3 nucleotides: TGTGCCAGCAGCTTACGAGCGGGAGGGATCGATGAGCAGTTCTTC. The encoded protein is CASSLRAGGIDEQFF. The rearrangement links TRBV7-9 to TRBJ2-1; 10 positions match TRBD2. CDR1 and CDR2 from the germline V gene are SEHNR and FQNEAQ (reference sequence). V gave up 2 bases and J gave up 8 bases; unmatched junction bases: 6. This CDR3 region has 15 residues.

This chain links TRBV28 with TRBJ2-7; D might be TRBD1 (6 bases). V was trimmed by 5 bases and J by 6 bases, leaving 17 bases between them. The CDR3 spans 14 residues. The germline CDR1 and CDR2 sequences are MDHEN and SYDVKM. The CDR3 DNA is TGTGCCAGCAGTACAGGGAGTGAAAGGGGCGAGCAGTACTTC. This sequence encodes CASSTGSERGEQYF.

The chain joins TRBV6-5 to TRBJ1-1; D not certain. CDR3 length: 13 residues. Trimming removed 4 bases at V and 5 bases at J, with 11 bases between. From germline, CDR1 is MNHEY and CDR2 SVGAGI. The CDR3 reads CASSWTQTTEAFF. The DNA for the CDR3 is TGTGCCAGCAGTTGGACCCAAACGACTGAAGCTTTCTTT.

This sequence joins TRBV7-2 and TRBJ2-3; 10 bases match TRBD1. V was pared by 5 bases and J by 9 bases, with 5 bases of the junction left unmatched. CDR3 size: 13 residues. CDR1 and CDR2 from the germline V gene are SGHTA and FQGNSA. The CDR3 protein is CASSRDRGGTQYF. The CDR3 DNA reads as TGTGCCAGCAGCAGGGACAGGGGTGGGACGCAGTATTTT.

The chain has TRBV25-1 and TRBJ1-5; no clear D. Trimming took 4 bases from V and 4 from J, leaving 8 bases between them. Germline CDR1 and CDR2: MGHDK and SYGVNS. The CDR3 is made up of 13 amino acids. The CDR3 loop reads CASSAGPNQPQHF. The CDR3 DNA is TGTGCCAGCAGTGCAGGTCCAAATCAGCCCCAGCATTTT.

The CDR3 region is CASKSGGANNEQFF. CDR3 nucleotide sequence: TGCGCCAGCAAGAGCGGGGGGGCGAACAATGAGCAGTTCTTC. The J gene is TRBJ2-1, the V gene TRBV5-1; TRBD2 matches 10 bases. Germline CDR1 is SGHRS and CDR2 is YFSETQ. J lost 5 bases, V lost 6 bases, and 5 bases had no gene match. The CDR3 totals 14 residues.

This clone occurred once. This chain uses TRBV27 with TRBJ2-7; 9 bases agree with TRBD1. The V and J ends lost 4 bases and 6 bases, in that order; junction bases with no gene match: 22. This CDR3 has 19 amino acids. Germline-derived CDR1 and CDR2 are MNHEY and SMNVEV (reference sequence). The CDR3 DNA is TGTGCCAGCAGTTCAGGGACCGGGACAGGGTGGAGAGTGTTGGTCGAGCAGTACTTC. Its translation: CASSSGTGTGWRVLVEQYF.

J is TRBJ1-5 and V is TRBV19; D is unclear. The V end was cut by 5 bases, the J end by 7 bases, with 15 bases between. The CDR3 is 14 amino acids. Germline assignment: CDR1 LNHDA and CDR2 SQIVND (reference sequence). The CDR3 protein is CASSAGPGGQPQHF. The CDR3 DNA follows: TGTGCCAGTAGTGCCGGCCCTGGCGGCCAGCCCCAGCATTTT.

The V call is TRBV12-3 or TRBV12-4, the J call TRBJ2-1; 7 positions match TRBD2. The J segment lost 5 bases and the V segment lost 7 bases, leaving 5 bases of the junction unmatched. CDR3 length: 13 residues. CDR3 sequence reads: CASKLGLNNEQFF. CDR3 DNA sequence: TGTGCCAGCAAGTTGGGACTAAACAATGAGCAGTTCTTC.

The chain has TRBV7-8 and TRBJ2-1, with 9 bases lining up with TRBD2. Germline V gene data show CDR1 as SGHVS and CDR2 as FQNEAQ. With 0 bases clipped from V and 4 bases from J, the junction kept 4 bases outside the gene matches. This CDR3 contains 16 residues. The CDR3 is CASSLAPSGGYNEQFF. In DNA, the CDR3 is TGTGCCAGCAGCTTAGCTCCCAGCGGGGGGTACAATGAGCAGTTCTTC.

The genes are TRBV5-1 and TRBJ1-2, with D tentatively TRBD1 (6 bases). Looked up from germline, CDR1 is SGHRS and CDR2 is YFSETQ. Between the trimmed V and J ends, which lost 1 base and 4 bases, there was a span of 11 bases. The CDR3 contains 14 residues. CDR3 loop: CASSLLDSSYGYTF. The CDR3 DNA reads TGCGCCAGCAGCTTGCTGGACAGCTCCTATGGCTACACCTTC.

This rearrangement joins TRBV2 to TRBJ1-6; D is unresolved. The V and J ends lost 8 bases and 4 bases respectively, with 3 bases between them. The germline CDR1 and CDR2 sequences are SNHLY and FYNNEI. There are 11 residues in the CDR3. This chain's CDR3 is CASRYNSPLHF. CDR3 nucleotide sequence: TGTGCCAGCCGTTATAATTCACCCCTCCACTTT.

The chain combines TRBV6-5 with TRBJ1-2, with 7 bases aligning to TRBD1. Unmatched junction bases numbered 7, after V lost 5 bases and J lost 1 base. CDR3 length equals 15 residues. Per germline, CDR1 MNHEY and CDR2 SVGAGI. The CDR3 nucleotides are TGTGCCAGCAGTCCCCGGGCAGGGGGTAACTATGGCTACACCTTC. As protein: CASSPRAGGNYGYTF.

The CDR3 protein is CSASVGYGYTF. The CDR3 DNA is TGCAGTGCTAGTGTAGGGTATGGCTACACCTTC. This rearrangement joins TRBV20-1 to TRBJ1-2; D not certain. The germline gives CDR1 DFQATT, CDR2 SNEGSKA (reference sequence). This CDR3 has 11 amino acids. V was clipped by 3 bases and J by 5 bases, with 7 bases between them.

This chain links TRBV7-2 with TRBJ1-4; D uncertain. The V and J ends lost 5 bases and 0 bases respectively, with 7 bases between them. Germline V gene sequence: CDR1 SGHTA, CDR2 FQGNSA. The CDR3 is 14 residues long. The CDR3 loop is CASSRRATNEKLFF. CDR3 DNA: TGTGCCAGCAGCCGCCGGGCAACTAATGAAAAACTGTTTTTT.

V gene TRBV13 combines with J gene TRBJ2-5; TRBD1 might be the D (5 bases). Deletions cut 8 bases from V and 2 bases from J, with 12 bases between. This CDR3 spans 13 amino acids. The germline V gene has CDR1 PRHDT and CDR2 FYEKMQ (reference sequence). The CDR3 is CASADSQQETQYF. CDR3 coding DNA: TGTGCCAGCGCCGACAGCCAACAAGAGACCCAGTACTTC.

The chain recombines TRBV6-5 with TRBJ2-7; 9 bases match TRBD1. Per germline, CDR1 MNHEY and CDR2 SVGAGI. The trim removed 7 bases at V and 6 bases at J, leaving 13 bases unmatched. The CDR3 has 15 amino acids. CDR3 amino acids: CASTPAGTGRFEQYF. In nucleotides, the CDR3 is TGTGCCAGCACTCCCGCCGGGACAGGGAGGTTCGAGCAGTACTTC.

The CDR3 coding sequence is TGCGCCAGCAGCCACAGGACTGCAACTAATGAAAAACTGTTTTTT. It translates to CASSHRTATNEKLFF. The chain has TRBV4-1 and TRBJ1-4; D gene unclear. Trimming removed 3 bases at V and 0 bases at J, with 8 bases between. Germline values: CDR1 MGHRA, CDR2 YSYEKL. The CDR3 length is 15 residues.

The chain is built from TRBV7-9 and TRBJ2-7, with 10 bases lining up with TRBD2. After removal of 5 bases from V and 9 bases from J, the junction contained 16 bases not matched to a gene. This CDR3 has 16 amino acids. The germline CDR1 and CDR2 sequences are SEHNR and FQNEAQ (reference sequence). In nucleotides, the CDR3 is TGTGCCAGCAGCAAAGTGACTAGCGGGCCAGAGTCCGGGCAGTACTTC. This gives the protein CASSKVTSGPESGQYF.

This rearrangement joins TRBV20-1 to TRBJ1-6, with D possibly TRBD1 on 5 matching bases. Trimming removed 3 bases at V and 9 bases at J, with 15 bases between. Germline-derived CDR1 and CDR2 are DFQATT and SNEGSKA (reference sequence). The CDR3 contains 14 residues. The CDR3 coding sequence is TGCAGTGCTAGTCCTCAGGGCTCGGGTTCACCCCTCCACTTT. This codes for CSASPQGSGSPLHF.

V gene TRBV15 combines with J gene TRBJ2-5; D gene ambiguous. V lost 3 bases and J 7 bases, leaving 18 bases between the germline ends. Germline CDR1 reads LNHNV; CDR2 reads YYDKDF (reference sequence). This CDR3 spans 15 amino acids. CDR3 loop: CATSSRSYVMGTQYF. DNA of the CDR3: TGTGCCACCAGCAGCAGGTCGTATGTTATGGGGACCCAGTACTTC.

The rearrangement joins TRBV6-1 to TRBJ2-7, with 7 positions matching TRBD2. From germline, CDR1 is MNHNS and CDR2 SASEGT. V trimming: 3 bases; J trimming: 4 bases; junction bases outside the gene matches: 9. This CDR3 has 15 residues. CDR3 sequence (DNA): TGTGCCAGCAGTGAGGGGGGGGGACTCGGATACGAGCAGTACTTC. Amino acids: CASSEGGGLGYEQYF.

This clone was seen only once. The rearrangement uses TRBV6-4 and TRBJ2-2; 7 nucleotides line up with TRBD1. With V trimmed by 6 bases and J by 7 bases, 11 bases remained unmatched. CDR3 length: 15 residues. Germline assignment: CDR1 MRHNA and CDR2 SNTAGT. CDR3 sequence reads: CASRTDGQAGGELFF. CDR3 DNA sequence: TGTGCCAGCAGAACCGATGGACAGGCGGGCGGGGAGCTGTTTTTT.

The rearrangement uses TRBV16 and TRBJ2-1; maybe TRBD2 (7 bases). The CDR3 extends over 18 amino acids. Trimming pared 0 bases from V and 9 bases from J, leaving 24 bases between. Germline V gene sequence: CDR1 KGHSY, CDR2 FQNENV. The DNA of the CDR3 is TGTGCCAGCAGCCAATCCCCGGGGAGTGGCGGGGGCCTCGGTGAGCAGTTCTTC. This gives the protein CASSQSPGSGGGLGEQFF.